What follows describes a single T cell receptor (beta chain). Its antigen is currently unknown. The data are from a study of T cell responses to AZD1222 COVID-19 vaccine. Overall study results and limits: Unmutated variant regions are reportedly the target of nearly half of TCRs that are spike-specific.

Profiling relied on immunoSEQ multiplex PCR, and the TCRdb table lists in-frame clones only, not all of them. Of about 130,000 clones detected, just over 85% appear once; the ten largest clones hold around 8%. Germline CDR1 reads SGHRS; CDR2 reads YFSETQ. V was cut by 1 base and J by 2 bases, with 12 bases left in between. There are 15 residues in the CDR3. The sequence was collected from an adult in good health. The chain recombines TRBV5-1 with TRBJ2-5, with D perhaps matching TRBD2 (5 bases). This sample comprised peripheral blood, obtained on day 0 of AZD1222 vaccination. CDR3 protein: CASSLIAGGQETQYF. The CDR3 DNA is TGCGCCAGCAGCTTGATAGCAGGAGGACAAGAGACCCAGTACTTC.